Listed here are 11 T cell receptor beta chains from one sample, sequenced in a study of CD8 T cells in ankylosing spondylitis. TCRdb analysed the 5' RACE reads with MiXCR anew, one entry per CDR3 protein. The sample holds approximately 300,000 distinct CDR3 sequences, around 20% seen once. The specimen sequenced was blood, either unsorted or a sorted T cell fraction (not recorded which). The receptors shown here come from a male donor with ankylosing spondylitis or in good health (not recorded which).

This clonotype was seen a handful of times. The genes are TRBV10-3 and TRBJ2-3; TRBD2 aligns across 8 bases. J was trimmed by 3 bases and V by 8 bases; bases with no gene match: 4. This CDR3 contains 13 residues. From germline, CDR1 is ENHRY and CDR2 SYGVKD. In DNA form, the CDR3 reads TGTGCCATCCAGAAGCGGGAGACAGATACGCAGTATTTT. This sequence encodes CAIQKRETDTQYF.

Only a few counts were recorded for this clonotype. CDR3 loop: CASSLGDRDNEKLFF. The CDR3 DNA follows: TGCGCCAGCAGCTTGGGTGACAGGGATAATGAAAAACTGTTTTTT. V is TRBV5-1 and J is TRBJ1-4; 7 bases agree with TRBD1. Germline V gene sequence: CDR1 SGHRS, CDR2 YFSETQ. V lost 0 bases to trimming and J lost 4 bases; unmatched junction nucleotides: 3. This CDR3 is 15 amino acids long.

This rearrangement joins TRBV28 to TRBJ1-1, with D possibly being TRBD1 (5 bases). The CDR3 spans 15 residues. Between the trimmed V and J ends, which lost 4 bases and 2 bases, there was a span of 14 bases. Per the germline V gene, CDR1 is MDHEN and CDR2 is SYDVKM. CDR3 region: CASSSPPRGNTEAFF. The CDR3, as DNA: TGTGCCAGCAGTTCCCCCCCGAGGGGCAACACTGAAGCTTTCTTT.

In this sample, this clonotype turned up a few times. V and J are TRBV4-2 and TRBJ1-1; D is perhaps TRBD1 (5 bases). Germline V gene sequence: CDR1 LGHNA, CDR2 YNFKEQ. V lost 1 base to trimming and J lost 9 bases, with 12 bases between them. The CDR3 sequence is 13 residues long. DNA for the CDR3: TGTGCCAGCAGCCAAGGGCAGGGTGAAAAAGCTTTCTTT. This translates into CASSQGQGEKAFF.

This clonotype was counted between two and nine times. This CDR3 reads CASSPDISGNTIYF. DNA of the CDR3: TGTGCCAGCAGCCCTGACATCTCTGGAAACACCATATATTTT. The chain recombines TRBV3-1 with TRBJ1-3; D is unresolved. CDR1 LGHDT and CDR2 YNNKEL come from the germline V gene (reference sequence). This CDR3 contains 14 residues. V was trimmed by 4 bases and J by 0 bases, leaving 7 bases between them. Based on the CDR3 plus reference TRBV3-1 and TRBJ1-3, the full variable domain is DTAVSQTPKYLVTQMGNDKSIKCEQNLGHDTMYWYKQDSKKFLKIMFSYNNKELIINETVPNRFSPKSPDKAHLNLHINSLELGDSAVYFCASSPDISGNTIYFGEGSWLTVV.

This clonotype was seen a few times. The chain combines TRBV7-6 with TRBJ2-2; 13 positions match TRBD2. There are 16 residues in the CDR3. In germline, CDR1 is SGHVS, CDR2 FNYEAQ. With 7 bases clipped from V and 6 bases from J, the junction kept 8 bases outside the gene matches. This chain's CDR3 is CASTPGLAGAAGELFF. DNA for the CDR3: TGTGCCAGCACCCCCGGACTAGCGGGAGCCGCCGGGGAGCTGTTTTTT.

The chain joins TRBV28 to TRBJ2-3, with D uncertain. Germline assignment: CDR1 MDHEN and CDR2 SYDVKM. V was cut by 7 bases and J by 2 bases, with 16 bases left in between. This CDR3 contains 15 residues. The CDR3 reads CASTASGGHTDTQYF. The CDR3 coding sequence is TGTGCCAGCACGGCCTCGGGCGGCCACACAGATACGCAGTATTTT.

The sample holds a few counts of this clonotype. V gene TRBV29-1 combines with J gene TRBJ2-2; no clear D. This CDR3 has 12 amino acids. The ends were cut back, 3 bases at V and 5 bases at J, with 7 bases in the middle. Germline lookup yields CDR1 SQVTM and CDR2 ANQGSEA. The CDR3 bases are TGCAGCGTTGACCAGACTACCGGGGAGCTGTTTTTT. Translated: CSVDQTTGELFF.

The chain uses TRBV6-1 and TRBJ2-5; D is perhaps TRBD1 (5 bases). Germline assignment: CDR1 MNHNS and CDR2 SASEGT. The length of the CDR3 is 14 residues. The ends were cut back, 3 bases at V and 1 base at J, with 9 bases in the middle. The CDR3 nucleotides are TGTGCCAGCAGTGATTCAGGGATCCAAGAGACCCAGTACTTC. This translates into CASSDSGIQETQYF.

This clonotype was recorded a few times. The chain joins TRBV12-3 or TRBV12-4 to TRBJ1-6, with 7 bases lining up with TRBD1. The CDR3 is made up of 11 amino acids. J gave up 16 bases and V 3 bases, and 3 bases lay outside the gene matches. The CDR3, as DNA: TGTGCCAGCAGTTTGACAGGGCTACTCCACTTT. Translation gives CASSLTGLLHF.

This clonotype was counted between two and nine times. The rearrangement links TRBV24-1 to TRBJ2-2; tentatively, D is TRBD1 (6 bases). CDR3 length equals 14 residues. Germline V gene data show CDR1 as KGHDR and CDR2 as SFDVKD. Trimming removed 7 bases at V and 3 bases at J, with 11 bases between. CDR3 sequence reads: CATSENRDTGELFF. CDR3 DNA: TGTGCCACCAGCGAGAACAGGGACACCGGGGAGCTGTTTTTT.